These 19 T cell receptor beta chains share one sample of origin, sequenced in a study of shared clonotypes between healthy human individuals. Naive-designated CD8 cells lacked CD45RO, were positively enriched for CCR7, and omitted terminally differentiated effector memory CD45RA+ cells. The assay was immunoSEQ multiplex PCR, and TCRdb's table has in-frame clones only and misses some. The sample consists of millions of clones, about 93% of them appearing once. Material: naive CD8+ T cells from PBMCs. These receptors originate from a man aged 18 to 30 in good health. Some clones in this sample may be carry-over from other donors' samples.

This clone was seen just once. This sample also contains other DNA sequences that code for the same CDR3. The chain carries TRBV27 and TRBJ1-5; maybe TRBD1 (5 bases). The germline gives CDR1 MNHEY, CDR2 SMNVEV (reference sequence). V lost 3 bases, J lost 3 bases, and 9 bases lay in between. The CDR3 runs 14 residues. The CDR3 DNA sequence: TGTGCCAGCAGTTTCGGGGGTTCCAATCAGCCCCAGCATTTT. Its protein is CASSFGGSNQPQHF.

The CDR3 is CASSLGPGLVYEQYF. Here the CDR3 DNA reads TGTGCCAGCAGCCTGGGCCCAGGGCTAGTATACGAGCAGTACTTC. The chain is built from TRBV7-9 and TRBJ2-7, with D maybe TRBD1 (5 bases). Germline CDR1 is SEHNR and CDR2 is FQNEAQ (reference sequence). The CDR3 spans 15 residues. Trimming shortened V by 5 bases and J by 4 bases, and 18 bases separated the two germline ends. Based on the CDR3 plus reference TRBV7-9 and TRBJ2-7, the full variable domain is DTGVSQNPRHKITKRGQNVTFRCDPISEHNRLYWYRQTLGQGPEFLTYFQNEAQLEKSRLLSDRFSAERPKGSFSTLEIQRTEQGDSAMYLCASSLGPGLVYEQYFGPGTRLTVT.

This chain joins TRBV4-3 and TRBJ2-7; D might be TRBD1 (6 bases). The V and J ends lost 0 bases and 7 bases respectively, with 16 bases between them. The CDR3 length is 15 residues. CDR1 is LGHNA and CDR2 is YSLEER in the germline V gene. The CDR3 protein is CASSQEGDRYREQYF. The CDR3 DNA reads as TGCGCCAGCAGCCAAGAAGGAGACAGGTACCGGGAGCAGTACTTC.

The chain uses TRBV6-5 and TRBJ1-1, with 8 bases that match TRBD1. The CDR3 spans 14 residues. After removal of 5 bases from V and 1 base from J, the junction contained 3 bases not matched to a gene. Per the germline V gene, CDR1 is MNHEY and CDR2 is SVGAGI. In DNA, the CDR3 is TGTGCCAGCAGTCACAGGGGGGGGAACACTGAAGCTTTCTTT. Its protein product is CASSHRGGNTEAFF.

This CDR3 reads CASSLPQGAIPLGYTF. In nucleotides, the CDR3 is TGTGCCAGCAGCTTGCCGCAGGGGGCGATCCCTCTGGGCTACACCTTC. The chain has TRBV5-4 and TRBJ1-2; TRBD1 matches at 8 bases. CDR1 and CDR2 from the germline V gene are SGHNT and YYREEE (reference sequence). The V gene end was trimmed by 1 base and the J gene end by 8 bases; junction bases not matched to a gene: 13. This CDR3 is built from 16 residues.

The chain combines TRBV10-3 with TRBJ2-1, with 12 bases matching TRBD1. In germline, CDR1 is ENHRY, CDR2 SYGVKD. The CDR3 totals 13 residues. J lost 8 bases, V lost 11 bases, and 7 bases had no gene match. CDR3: CASRGQGADEQFF. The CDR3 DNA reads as TGTGCCTCCCGGGGACAGGGGGCCGATGAGCAGTTCTTC.

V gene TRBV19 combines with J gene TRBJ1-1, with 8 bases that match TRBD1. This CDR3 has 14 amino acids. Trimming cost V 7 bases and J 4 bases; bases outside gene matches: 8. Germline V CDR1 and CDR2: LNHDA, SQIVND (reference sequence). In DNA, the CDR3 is TGTGCCAGTACCTCAGGGGGCTTGAGCACTGAAGCTTTCTTT. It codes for CASTSGGLSTEAFF.

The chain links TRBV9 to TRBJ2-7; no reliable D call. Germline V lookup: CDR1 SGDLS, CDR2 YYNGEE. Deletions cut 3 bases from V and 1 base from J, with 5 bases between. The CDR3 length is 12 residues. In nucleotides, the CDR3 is TGTGCCAGCAGCGGGAAATCCTACGAGCAGTACTTC. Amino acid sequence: CASSGKSYEQYF.

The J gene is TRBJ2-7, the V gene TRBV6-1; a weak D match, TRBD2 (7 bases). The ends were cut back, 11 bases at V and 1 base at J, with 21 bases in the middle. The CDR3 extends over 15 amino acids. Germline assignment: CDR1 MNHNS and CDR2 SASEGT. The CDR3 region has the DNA TGTGCCTCCAGCGGGACATCATCGCATTCCTACGAGCAGTACTTC. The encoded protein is CASSGTSSHSYEQYF.

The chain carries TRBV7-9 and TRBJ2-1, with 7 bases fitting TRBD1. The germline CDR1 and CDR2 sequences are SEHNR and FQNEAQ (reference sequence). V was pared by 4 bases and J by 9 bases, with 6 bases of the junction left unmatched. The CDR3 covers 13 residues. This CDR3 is CASSSKGAAEQFF. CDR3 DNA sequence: TGTGCCAGCAGCTCGAAGGGGGCTGCTGAGCAGTTCTTC.

Here the CDR3 DNA reads TGTGCCAGCAGGCCCAAGGGGACAGGGGTCACAGATACGCAGTATTTT. It translates to CASRPKGTGVTDTQYF. The chain uses TRBV7-8 and TRBJ2-3; 10 nucleotides agree with TRBD1. The CDR3 has 16 amino acids. Germline V gene lookup returns CDR1 SGHVS and CDR2 FQNEAQ. J was trimmed by 2 bases and V by 6 bases; bases with no gene match: 8.

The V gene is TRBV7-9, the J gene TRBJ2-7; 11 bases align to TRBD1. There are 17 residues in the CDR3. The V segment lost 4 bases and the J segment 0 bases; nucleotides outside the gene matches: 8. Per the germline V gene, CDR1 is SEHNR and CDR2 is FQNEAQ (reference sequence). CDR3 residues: CASSSPRDRGFSYEQYF. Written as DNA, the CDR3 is TGTGCCAGCAGCTCCCCCCGGGACAGGGGGTTCTCCTACGAGCAGTACTTC.

DNA of the CDR3: TGTGCCAGCAGCCCAGAGCGTTTCACAGATACGCAGTATTTT. This sequence encodes CASSPERFTDTQYF. The chain uses TRBV7-2 and TRBJ2-3; D is unclear. CDR3 length: 14 amino acids. Germline V gene lookup returns CDR1 SGHTA and CDR2 FQGNSA. V was trimmed by 5 bases and J by 2 bases, leaving 11 bases between them.

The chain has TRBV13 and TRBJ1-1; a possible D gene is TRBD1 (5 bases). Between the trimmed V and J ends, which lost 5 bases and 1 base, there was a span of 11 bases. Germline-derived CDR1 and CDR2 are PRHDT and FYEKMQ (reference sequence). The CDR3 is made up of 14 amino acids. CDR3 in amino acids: CASSLIDRNTEAFF. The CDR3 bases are TGTGCCAGCAGCCTTATCGACAGGAACACTGAAGCTTTCTTT.

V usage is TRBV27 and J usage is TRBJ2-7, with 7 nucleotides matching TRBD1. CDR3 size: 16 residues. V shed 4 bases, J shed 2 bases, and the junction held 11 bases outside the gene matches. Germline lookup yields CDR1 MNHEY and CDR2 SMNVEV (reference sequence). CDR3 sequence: CASSSSIGQVTYEQYF. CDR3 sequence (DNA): TGTGCCAGCAGTTCGAGCATAGGACAGGTAACCTACGAGCAGTACTTC.

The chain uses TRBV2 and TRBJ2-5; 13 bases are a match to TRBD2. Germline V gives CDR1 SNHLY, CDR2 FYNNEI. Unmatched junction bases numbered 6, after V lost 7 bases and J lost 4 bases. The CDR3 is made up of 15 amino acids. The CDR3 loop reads CASTRTSGSGETQYF. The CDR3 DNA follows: TGTGCCAGCACAAGGACTAGCGGGAGTGGAGAGACCCAGTACTTC. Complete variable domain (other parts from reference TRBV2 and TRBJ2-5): EPEVTQTPSHQVTQMGQEVILRCVPISNHLYFYWYRQILGQKVEFLVSFYNNEISEKSEIFDDQFSVERPDGSNFTLKIRSTKLEDSAMYFCASTRTSGSGETQYFGPGTRLLVL.

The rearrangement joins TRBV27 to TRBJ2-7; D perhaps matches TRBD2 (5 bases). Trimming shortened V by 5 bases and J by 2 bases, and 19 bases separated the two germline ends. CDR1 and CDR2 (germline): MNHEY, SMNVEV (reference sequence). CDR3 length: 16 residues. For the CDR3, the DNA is TGTGCCAGCAGTCCCTCTTATGGGGAGAGCACCTACGAGCAGTACTTC. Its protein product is CASSPSYGESTYEQYF.

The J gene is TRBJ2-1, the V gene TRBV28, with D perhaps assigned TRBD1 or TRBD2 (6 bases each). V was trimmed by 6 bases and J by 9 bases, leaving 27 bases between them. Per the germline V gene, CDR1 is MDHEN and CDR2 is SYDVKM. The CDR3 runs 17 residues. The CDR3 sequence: CASSQRQVTGEGGEQFF. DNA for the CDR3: TGTGCCAGCAGCCAAAGACAGGTTACGGGAGAGGGGGGTGAGCAGTTCTTC.

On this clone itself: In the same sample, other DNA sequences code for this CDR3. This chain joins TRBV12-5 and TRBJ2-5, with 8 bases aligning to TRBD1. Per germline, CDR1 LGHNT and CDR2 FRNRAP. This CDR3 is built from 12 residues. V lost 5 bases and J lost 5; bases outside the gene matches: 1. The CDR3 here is CASGGQGETQYF. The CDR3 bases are TGTGCTAGTGGTGGACAGGGCGAGACCCAGTACTTC.